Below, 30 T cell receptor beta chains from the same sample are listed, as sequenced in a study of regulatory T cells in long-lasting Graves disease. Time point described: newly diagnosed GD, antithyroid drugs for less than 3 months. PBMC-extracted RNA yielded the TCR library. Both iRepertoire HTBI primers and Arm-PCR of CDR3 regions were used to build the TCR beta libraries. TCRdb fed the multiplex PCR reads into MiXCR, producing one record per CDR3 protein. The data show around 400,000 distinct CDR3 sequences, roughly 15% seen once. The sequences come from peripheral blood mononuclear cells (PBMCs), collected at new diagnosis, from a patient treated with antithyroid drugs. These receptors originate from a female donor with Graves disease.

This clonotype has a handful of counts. Here the CDR3 reads CASSSRTGKENTIYF. As DNA, the CDR3 is TGTGCCAGCAGCTCCCGGACGGGGAAGGAAAACACCATATATTTT. This chain joins TRBV7-2 and TRBJ1-3, with no clear D. Germline loops: CDR1 SGHTA, CDR2 FQGNSA. The CDR3 extends over 15 amino acids. Trimming pared 4 bases from V and 6 bases from J, leaving 16 bases between.

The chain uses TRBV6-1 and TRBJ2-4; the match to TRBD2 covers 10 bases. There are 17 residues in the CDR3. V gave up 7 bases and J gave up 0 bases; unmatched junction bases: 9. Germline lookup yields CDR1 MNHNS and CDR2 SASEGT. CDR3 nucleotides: TGTGCCAGCAATGCTAGCGGGGGCCTATTAGCCAAAAACATTCAGTACTTC. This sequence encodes CASNASGGLLAKNIQYF.

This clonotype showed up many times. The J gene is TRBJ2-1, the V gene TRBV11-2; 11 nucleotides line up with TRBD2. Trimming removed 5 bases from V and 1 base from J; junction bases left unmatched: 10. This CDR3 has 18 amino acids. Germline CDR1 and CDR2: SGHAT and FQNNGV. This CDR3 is CASSPYSTSGDSYNEQFF. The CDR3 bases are TGTGCCAGCAGCCCTTACTCGACTAGCGGGGATTCCTACAATGAGCAGTTCTTC.

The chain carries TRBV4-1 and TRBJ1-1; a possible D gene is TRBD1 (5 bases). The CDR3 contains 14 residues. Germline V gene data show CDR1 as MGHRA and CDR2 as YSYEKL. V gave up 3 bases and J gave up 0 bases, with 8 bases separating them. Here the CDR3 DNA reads TGCGCCAGCAGCCAGGACATTTTGAACACTGAAGCTTTCTTT. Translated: CASSQDILNTEAFF.

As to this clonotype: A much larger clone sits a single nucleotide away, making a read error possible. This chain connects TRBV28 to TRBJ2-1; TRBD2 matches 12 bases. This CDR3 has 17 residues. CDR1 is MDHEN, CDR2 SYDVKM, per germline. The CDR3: CASSGGLAGGPYNGQFF. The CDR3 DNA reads TGTGCCAGCAGTGGAGGGCTAGCGGGAGGGCCCTACAATGGGCAGTTCTTC.

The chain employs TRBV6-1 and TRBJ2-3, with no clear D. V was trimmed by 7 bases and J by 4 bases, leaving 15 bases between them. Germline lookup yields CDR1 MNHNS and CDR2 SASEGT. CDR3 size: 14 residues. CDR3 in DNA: TGTGCCAGCACCGAATCGAAGGCAGCAGATACGCAGTATTTT. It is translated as CASTESKAADTQYF.

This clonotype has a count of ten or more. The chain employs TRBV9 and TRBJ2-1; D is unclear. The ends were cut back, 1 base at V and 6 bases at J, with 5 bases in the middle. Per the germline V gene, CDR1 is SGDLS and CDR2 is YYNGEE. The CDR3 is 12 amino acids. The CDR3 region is CASSVFGNEQFF. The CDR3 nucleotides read TGTGCCAGCAGCGTATTCGGCAATGAGCAGTTCTTC.

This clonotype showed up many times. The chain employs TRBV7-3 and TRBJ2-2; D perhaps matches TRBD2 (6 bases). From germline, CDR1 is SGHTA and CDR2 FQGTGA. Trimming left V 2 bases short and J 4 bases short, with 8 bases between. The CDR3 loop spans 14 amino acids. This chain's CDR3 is CASSLFGGTGELFF. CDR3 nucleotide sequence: TGTGCCAGCAGCTTATTCGGGGGCACCGGGGAGCTGTTTTTT.

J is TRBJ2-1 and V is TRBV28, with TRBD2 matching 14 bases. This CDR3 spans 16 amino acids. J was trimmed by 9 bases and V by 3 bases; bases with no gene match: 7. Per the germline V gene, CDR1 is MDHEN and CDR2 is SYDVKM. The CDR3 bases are TGTGCCAGCAGTTTCGAGACTAGCGGGAGGGCCGTTGAGCAGTTCTTC. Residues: CASSFETSGRAVEQFF.

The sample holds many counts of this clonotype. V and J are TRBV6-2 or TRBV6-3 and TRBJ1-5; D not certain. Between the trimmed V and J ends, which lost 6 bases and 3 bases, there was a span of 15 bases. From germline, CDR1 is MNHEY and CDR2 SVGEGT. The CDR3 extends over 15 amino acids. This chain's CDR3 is CASSYSTAPNQPQHF. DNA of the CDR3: TGTGCCAGCAGCTATAGTACGGCCCCCAATCAGCCCCAGCATTTT.

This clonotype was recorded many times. The CDR3 DNA sequence: TGTGCCAGCAGCTTAGTCGGACATCAGACCTACGAGCAGTACTTC. Encoded protein: CASSLVGHQTYEQYF. The gene calls are TRBV13 and TRBJ2-7, with D perhaps TRBD1 (5 bases). CDR3 size: 15 residues. Looked up from germline, CDR1 is PRHDT and CDR2 is FYEKMQ (reference sequence). V lost 1 base and J 2 bases, leaving 12 bases between the germline ends.

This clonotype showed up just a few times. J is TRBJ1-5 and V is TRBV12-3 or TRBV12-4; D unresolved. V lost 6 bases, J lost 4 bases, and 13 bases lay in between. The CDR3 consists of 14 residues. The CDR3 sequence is CASSTTQSNQPQHF. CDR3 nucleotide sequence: TGTGCCAGCAGCACGACACAGTCGAATCAGCCCCAGCATTTT.

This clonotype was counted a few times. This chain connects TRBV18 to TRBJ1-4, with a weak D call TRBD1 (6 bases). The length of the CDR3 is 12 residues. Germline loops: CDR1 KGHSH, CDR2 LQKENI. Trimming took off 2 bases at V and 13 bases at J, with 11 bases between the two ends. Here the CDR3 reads CASSPEGRGLFF. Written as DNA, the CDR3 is TGTGCCAGCTCACCAGAGGGCAGGGGACTGTTTTTT. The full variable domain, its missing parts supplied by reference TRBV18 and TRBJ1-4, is NAGVMQNPRHLVRRRGQEARLRCSPMKGHSHVYWYRQLPEEGLKFMVYLQKENIIDESGMPKERFSAEFPKEGPSILRIQQVVRGDSAAYFCASSPEGRGLFFGSGTQLSVL.

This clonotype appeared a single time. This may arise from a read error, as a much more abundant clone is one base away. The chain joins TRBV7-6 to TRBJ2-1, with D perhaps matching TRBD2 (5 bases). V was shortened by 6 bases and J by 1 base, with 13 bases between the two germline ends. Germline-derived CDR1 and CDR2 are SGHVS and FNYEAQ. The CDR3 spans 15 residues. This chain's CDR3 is CASRPSSGSYNEQFF. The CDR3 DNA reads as TGTGCCAGCAGGCCCTCATCGGGGTCCTACAATGAGCAGTTCTTC.

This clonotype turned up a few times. For the CDR3, the DNA is TGTGCCGTTAATCAGGGGATAAGGCTCGCGAGTAGCACAGATACGCAGTATTTT. Protein product: CAVNQGIRLASSTDTQYF. V usage is TRBV10-3 and J usage is TRBJ2-3; D perhaps matches TRBD1 (6 bases). This CDR3 contains 18 residues. The V end was cut by 11 bases, the J end by 0 bases, with 27 bases between. CDR1 and CDR2 from the germline V gene are ENHRY and SYGVKD.

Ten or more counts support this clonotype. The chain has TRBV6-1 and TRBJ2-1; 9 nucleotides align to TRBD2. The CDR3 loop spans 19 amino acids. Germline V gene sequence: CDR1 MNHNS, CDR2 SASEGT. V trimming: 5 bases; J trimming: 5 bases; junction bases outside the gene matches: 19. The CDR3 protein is CASSKRPYGREGRDNEQFF. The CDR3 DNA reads TGTGCCAGCAGTAAAAGGCCCTACGGGCGGGAGGGCCGCGACAATGAGCAGTTCTTC.

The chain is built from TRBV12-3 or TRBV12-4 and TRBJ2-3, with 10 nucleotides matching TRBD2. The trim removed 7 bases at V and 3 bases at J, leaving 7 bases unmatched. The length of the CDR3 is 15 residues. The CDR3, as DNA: TGTGCCAGCAAGATGCTAGCGGGAGCAACAGATACGCAGTATTTT. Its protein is CASKMLAGATDTQYF.

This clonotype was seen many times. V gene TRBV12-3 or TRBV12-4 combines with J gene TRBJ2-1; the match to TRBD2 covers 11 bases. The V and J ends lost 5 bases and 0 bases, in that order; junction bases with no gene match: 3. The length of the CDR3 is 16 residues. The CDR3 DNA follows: TGTGCCAGCAGTATGACTAGCGGGAACTCCTACAATGAGCAGTTCTTC. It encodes CASSMTSGNSYNEQFF.

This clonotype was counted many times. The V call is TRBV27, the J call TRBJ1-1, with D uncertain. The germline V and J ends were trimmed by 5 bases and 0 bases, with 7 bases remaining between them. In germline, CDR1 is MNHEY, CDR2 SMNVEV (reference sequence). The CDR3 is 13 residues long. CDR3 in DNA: TGTGCCAGCAGTGCCACCATGAACACTGAAGCTTTCTTT. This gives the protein CASSATMNTEAFF.

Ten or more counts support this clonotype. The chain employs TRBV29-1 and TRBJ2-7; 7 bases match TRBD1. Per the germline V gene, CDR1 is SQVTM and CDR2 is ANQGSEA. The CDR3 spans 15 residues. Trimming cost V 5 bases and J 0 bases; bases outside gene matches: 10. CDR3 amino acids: CSVRTPGTVSYEQYF. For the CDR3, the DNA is TGCAGCGTTAGAACGCCCGGGACAGTCTCCTACGAGCAGTACTTC.

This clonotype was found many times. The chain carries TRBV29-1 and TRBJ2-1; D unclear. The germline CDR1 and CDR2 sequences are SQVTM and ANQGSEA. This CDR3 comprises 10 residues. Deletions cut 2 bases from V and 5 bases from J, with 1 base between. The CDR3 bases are TGCAGCGTTGAAAACAATGAGCAGTTCTTC. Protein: CSVENNEQFF.

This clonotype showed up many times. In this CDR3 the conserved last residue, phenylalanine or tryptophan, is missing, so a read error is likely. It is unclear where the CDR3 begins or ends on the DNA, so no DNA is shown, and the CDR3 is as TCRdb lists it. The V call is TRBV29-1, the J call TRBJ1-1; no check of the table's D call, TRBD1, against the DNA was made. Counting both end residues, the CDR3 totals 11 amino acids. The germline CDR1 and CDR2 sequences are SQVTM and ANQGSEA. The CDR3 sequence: CSVAEGQSLLS.

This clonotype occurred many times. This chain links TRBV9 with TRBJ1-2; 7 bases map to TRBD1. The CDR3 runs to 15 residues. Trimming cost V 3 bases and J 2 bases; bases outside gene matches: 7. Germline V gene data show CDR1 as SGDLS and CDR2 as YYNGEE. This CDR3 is CASSARTGENYGYTF. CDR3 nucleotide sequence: TGTGCCAGCAGCGCAAGGACAGGCGAAAACTATGGCTACACCTTC.

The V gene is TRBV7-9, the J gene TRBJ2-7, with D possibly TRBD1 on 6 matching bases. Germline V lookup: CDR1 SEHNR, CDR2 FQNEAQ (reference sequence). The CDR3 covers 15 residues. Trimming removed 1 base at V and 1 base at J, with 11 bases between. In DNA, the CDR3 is TGTGCCAGCAGCTTAGGTTGGGACATTTCCTACGAGCAGTACTTC. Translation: CASSLGWDISYEQYF.

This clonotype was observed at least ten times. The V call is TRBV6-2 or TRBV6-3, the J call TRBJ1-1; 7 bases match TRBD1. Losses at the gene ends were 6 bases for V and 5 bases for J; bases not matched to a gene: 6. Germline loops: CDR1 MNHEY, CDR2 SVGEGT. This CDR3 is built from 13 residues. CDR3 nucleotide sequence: TGTGCCAGCAGGCCACAGGGGTATACTGAAGCTTTCTTT. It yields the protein CASRPQGYTEAFF.

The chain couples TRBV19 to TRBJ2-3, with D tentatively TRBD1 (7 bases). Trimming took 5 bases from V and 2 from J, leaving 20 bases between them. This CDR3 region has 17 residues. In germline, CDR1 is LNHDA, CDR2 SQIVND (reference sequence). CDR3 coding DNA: TGTGCCAGTAGTTCGGGGGCCCCGGGACAGTTCACAGATACGCAGTATTTT. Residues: CASSSGAPGQFTDTQYF.

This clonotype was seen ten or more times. The CDR3 coding sequence is TGTGCCAGCAGTTACATCAGGGTAGCGGGCCAAGAGACCCAGTACTTC. Protein: CASSYIRVAGQETQYF. The gene calls are TRBV6-5 and TRBJ2-5; 7 bases are shared with TRBD2. The V and J ends lost 2 bases and 1 base, in that order; junction bases with no gene match: 7. Germline V gene sequence: CDR1 MNHEY, CDR2 SVGAGI. This CDR3 is 16 amino acids long.

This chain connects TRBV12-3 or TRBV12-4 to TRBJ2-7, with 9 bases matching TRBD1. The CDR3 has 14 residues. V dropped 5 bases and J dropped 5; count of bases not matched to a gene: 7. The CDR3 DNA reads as TGTGCCAGCAGTGACCGGGACAGGGTGAACGAGCAGTACTTC. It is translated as CASSDRDRVNEQYF.

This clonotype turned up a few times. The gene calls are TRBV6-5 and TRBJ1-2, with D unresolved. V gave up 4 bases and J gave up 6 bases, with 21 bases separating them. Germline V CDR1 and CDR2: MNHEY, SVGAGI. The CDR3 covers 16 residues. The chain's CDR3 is CASSSLDTAGLHGYTF. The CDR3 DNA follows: TGTGCCAGCAGTTCACTGGATACGGCAGGACTGCATGGCTACACCTTC.

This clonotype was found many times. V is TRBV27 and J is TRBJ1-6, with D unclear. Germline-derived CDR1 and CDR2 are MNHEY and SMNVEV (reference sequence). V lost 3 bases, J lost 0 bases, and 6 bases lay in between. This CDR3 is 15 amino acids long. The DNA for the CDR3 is TGTGCCAGCAGTTTCAGGAGCTCCTATAATTCACCCCTCCACTTT. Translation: CASSFRSSYNSPLHF.